One and the same sample provided the 25 T cell receptor beta chains below, sequenced in a study of long-term antiretroviral therapy in people with HIV. The immunoSEQ assay was v3.0, run at survey level. Data came from immunoSEQ multiplex PCR; TCRdb stores just in-frame clones and leaves some out. The data contain about 20,000 clones, roughly four fifths of them singletons. This sample comprised unsorted PBMCs, obtained approximately 2.5 years before starting antiretroviral therapy. Source of these receptors: a woman aged 50 to 60 with HIV.

The rearrangement links TRBV7-6 to TRBJ2-5; no clear D. This CDR3 contains 12 residues. CDR1 is SGHVS and CDR2 is FNYEAQ in the germline V gene. V gave up 1 base and J gave up 7 bases, with 7 bases separating them. The DNA of the CDR3 is TGTGCCAGCAGCTTAGAGGTTGGGACCCAGTACTTC. It is translated as CASSLEVGTQYF.

By proportion, this clone is medium-sized (0.01 to 0.1%). V gene TRBV7-3 combines with J gene TRBJ2-6; D is uncertain. The CDR3 runs to 13 residues. Looked up from germline, CDR1 is SGHTA and CDR2 is FQGTGA. V was trimmed by 2 bases and J by 7 bases, leaving 6 bases between them. The DNA of the CDR3 is TGTGCCAGCAGCTTATGGCCAGCCAACGTCCTGACTTTC. As protein: CASSLWPANVLTF.

J is TRBJ1-3 and V is TRBV5-6; weak D call: TRBD1 (5 bases). CDR1 is SGHDT, CDR2 YYEEEE, per germline. The CDR3 covers 15 residues. V dropped 4 bases and J dropped 6 bases, with 17 bases sitting between them. The CDR3, as DNA: TGTGCCAGCAGCCGATGGGACGGAATGGCAAACACCATATATTTT. Translated: CASSRWDGMANTIYF.

Points on this clone: A read error may account for a junction end that differs from germline. This chain connects TRBV7-9 to TRBJ1-6; D is undetermined. The CDR3 contains 16 residues. Looked up from germline, CDR1 is SEHNR and CDR2 is FQNEAQ (reference sequence). This CDR3 is CASSSPGEGYSSPLHF. Written as DNA, the CDR3 is TGTGCCAGCAGCTCACCCGGGGAGGGTTATAGTTCACCCCTCCACTTT.

J is TRBJ1-2 and V is TRBV7-2; 9 positions match TRBD1. Germline loops: CDR1 SGHTA, CDR2 FQGNSA. The V gene end was trimmed by 4 bases and the J gene end by 4 bases; junction bases not matched to a gene: 4. This CDR3 has 14 residues. CDR3 amino acids: CASSWDRESYGYTF. For the CDR3, the DNA is TGTGCCAGCAGCTGGGACAGGGAAAGCTATGGCTACACCTTC.

This clone has only a few counts. CDR3 region: CATSRDRGMTGGYTGELFF. The CDR3 DNA is TGTGCCACCAGCAGAGATCGGGGCATGACAGGGGGCTATACCGGGGAGCTGTTTTTT. The genes are TRBV15 and TRBJ2-2; 10 nucleotides align to TRBD1. CDR3 size: 19 residues. From germline, CDR1 is LNHNV and CDR2 YYDKDF (reference sequence). J gave up 5 bases and V 0 bases, and 12 bases lay outside the gene matches.

The V and J genes are TRBV10-3 and TRBJ2-2; D is perhaps TRBD1 (7 bases). V was pared by 3 bases and J by 6 bases, with 8 bases between. Germline CDR1 and CDR2: ENHRY and SYGVKD. CDR3 size: 13 residues. This chain's CDR3 is CAISDRGAGELFF. DNA of the CDR3: TGTGCCATCAGTGACAGGGGGGCCGGGGAGCTGTTTTTT.

This chain links TRBV2 with TRBJ1-6; possible D gene TRBD1, 6 bases. The CDR3 totals 17 residues. V dropped 6 bases and J dropped 5 bases, with 20 bases sitting between them. Germline V lookup: CDR1 SNHLY, CDR2 FYNNEI. DNA for the CDR3: TGTGCCAGCAGCCCTCCGACAGGCAGACTAAATAATTCACCCCTCCACTTT. This sequence encodes CASSPPTGRLNNSPLHF.

This clone was seen only once. This chain connects TRBV18 to TRBJ2-7, with a tentative D call TRBD2 (5 bases). The V end was cut by 0 bases, the J end by 2 bases, with 11 bases between. Per germline, CDR1 KGHSH and CDR2 LQKENI. The CDR3 loop spans 15 amino acids. CDR3 protein: CASSPPGSPPYEQYF. The CDR3 region has the DNA TGTGCCAGCTCACCACCAGGGAGCCCCCCCTACGAGCAGTACTTC.

The rearrangement links TRBV5-6 to TRBJ2-5, with TRBD2 matching 7 bases. V lost 0 bases, J lost 2 bases, and 10 bases stayed unmatched. Per germline, CDR1 SGHDT and CDR2 YYEEEE. The CDR3 length is 17 residues. This CDR3 reads CASSLAYELAAQETQYF. The CDR3 nucleotides are TGTGCCAGCAGCTTGGCCTACGAGCTAGCGGCTCAAGAGACCCAGTACTTC.

The genes are TRBV7-3 and TRBJ1-2; 7 bases are shared with TRBD1. The V gene's germline CDR1 is SGHTA and CDR2 FQGTGA. This CDR3 comprises 13 residues. J was trimmed by 3 bases and V by 6 bases; bases with no gene match: 4. CDR3 protein: CASRPTGDYGYTF. CDR3 coding DNA: TGTGCCAGCAGACCTACAGGGGACTATGGCTACACCTTC. The full variable domain, in which reference TRBV7-3 and TRBJ1-2 provide the parts outside the CDR3, is GAGVSQTPSNKVTEKGKYVELRCDPISGHTALYWYRQSLGQGPEFLIYFQGTGAADDSGLPNDRFFAVRPEGSVSTLKIQRTERGDSAVYLCASRPTGDYGYTFGSGTRLTVV.

The chain couples TRBV19 to TRBJ2-1; 10 bases match TRBD2. The J segment lost 0 bases and the V segment lost 7 bases, leaving 9 bases of the junction unmatched. The CDR3 is 17 amino acids. Germline V gene lookup returns CDR1 LNHDA and CDR2 SQIVND (reference sequence). This chain's CDR3 is CASTPVSGGGSYNEQFF. CDR3 in DNA: TGTGCCAGTACCCCCGTGAGCGGGGGGGGCTCCTACAATGAGCAGTTCTTC.

V is TRBV4-1 and J is TRBJ2-5; TRBD2 is a possible D gene (6 bases). CDR3 length: 16 residues. Germline V gene sequence: CDR1 MGHRA, CDR2 YSYEKL. V lost 4 bases to trimming and J lost 10 bases, with 25 bases between them. The CDR3 DNA reads TGCGCCAGCAGCCCTCTAGCGCCTCAGGGCCGGCCTAGCCAGTACTTC. Translated: CASSPLAPQGRPSQYF.

This sequence joins TRBV5-1 and TRBJ1-1; 11 nucleotides align to TRBD1. CDR1 is SGHRS, CDR2 YFSETQ, per germline. The CDR3 is 16 amino acids. Trimming cost V 1 base and J 2 bases; bases outside gene matches: 4. CDR3 region: CASSLLGQGANTEAFF. The DNA of the CDR3 is TGCGCCAGCAGCTTGTTAGGACAGGGGGCAAACACTGAAGCTTTCTTT. Full variable domain (missing parts from reference TRBV5-1 and TRBJ1-1): KAGVTQTPRYLIKTRGQQVTLSCSPISGHRSVSWYQQTPGQGLQFLFEYFSETQRNKGNFPGRFSGRQFSNSRSEMNVSTLELGDSALYLCASSLLGQGANTEAFFGQGTRLTVV.

The CDR3 sequence: CASSPPGGPQHF. In nucleotides, the CDR3 is TGTGCCAGCTCACCACCGGGGGGGCCCCAGCATTTT. The V and J genes are TRBV27 and TRBJ1-5, with D possibly TRBD1 on 5 matching bases. Per germline, CDR1 MNHEY and CDR2 SMNVEV (reference sequence). The V gene lost 8 bases and the J gene lost 9 bases, with 14 bases spanning the gap. CDR3 length equals 12 residues.

The rearrangement links TRBV27 to TRBJ1-1; tentative D call: TRBD1 (5 bases). From germline, CDR1 is MNHEY and CDR2 SMNVEV (reference sequence). Trimming cost V 7 bases and J 4 bases, with 7 bases left between them. The CDR3 consists of 11 residues. In nucleotides, the CDR3 is TGTGCCAGCAAGGGGCCCACTGAAGCTTTCTTT. As protein: CASKGPTEAFF.

This clone has just one count. The chain employs TRBV5-1 and TRBJ1-1; TRBD1 is a possible D gene (5 bases). The CDR3 runs to 16 residues. Germline V CDR1 and CDR2: SGHRS, YFSETQ. V was pared by 0 bases and J by 4 bases, with 16 bases between. The CDR3 sequence: CASSLGVGRGSTEAFF. Written as DNA, the CDR3 is TGCGCCAGCAGCTTGGGGGTGGGAAGGGGAAGCACTGAAGCTTTCTTT.

V and J are TRBV7-2 and TRBJ2-7, with unresolved D. The germline V gene has CDR1 SGHTA and CDR2 FQGNSA. V lost 5 bases, J lost 2 bases, and 16 bases lay in between. This CDR3 region has 15 residues. The CDR3 DNA follows: TGTGCCAGCAGCCCCCGGGCCCTTTCAACCTACGAGCAGTACTTC. It translates to CASSPRALSTYEQYF. Filled out from reference TRBV7-2 and TRBJ2-7, the complete variable domain reads GAGVSQSPSNKVTEKGKDVELRCDPISGHTALYWYRQSLGQGLEFLIYFQGNSAPDKSGLPSDRFSAERTGGSVSTLTIQRTQQEDSAVYLCASSPRALSTYEQYFGPGTRLTVT.

For the CDR3, the DNA is TGTGCCAGCAGCTTAAGAACGGCCCGAAGTGCAGATACGCAGTATTTT. Translating gives CASSLRTARSADTQYF. The J gene is TRBJ2-3, the V gene TRBV7-9; no clear D. In germline, CDR1 is SEHNR, CDR2 FQNEAQ (reference sequence). V dropped 2 bases and J dropped 4 bases, with 16 bases sitting between them. The CDR3 runs to 16 residues.

This chain links TRBV6-5 with TRBJ1-5; a possible D gene is TRBD1 (5 bases). The CDR3 has 14 amino acids. CDR1 MNHEY and CDR2 SVGAGI come from the germline V gene. V was trimmed by 6 bases and J by 7 bases, leaving 16 bases between them. The CDR3 coding sequence is TGTGCCAGCAGCCGGTCTCCGGGGACCCAGCCCCAGCATTTT. Its protein is CASSRSPGTQPQHF.

The CDR3 reads CASSLDPYGYTF. The CDR3 nucleotides read TGTGCCAGCAGCTTGGATCCCTATGGCTACACCTTC. The genes are TRBV5-6 and TRBJ1-2; D gene uncertain. The CDR3 sequence is 12 residues long. V lost 0 bases and J lost 4, with 4 bases in between. Germline CDR1 reads SGHDT; CDR2 reads YYEEEE. Variable domain in full (rest from reference TRBV5-6 and TRBJ1-2): DAGVTQSPTHLIKTRGQQVTLRCSPKSGHDTVSWYQQALGQGPQFIFQYYEEEERQRGNFPDRFSGHQFPNYSSELNVNALLLGDSALYLCASSLDPYGYTFGSGTRLTVV.

This clone was detected only once. The V gene is TRBV7-3, the J gene TRBJ2-5; D unresolved. CDR1 and CDR2 (germline): SGHTA, FQGTGA. Trimming shortened V by 0 bases and J by 1 base, and 3 bases separated the two germline ends. This CDR3 has 13 amino acids. This chain's CDR3 is CASSLTLQETQYF. In nucleotides, the CDR3 is TGTGCCAGCAGCTTAACACTCCAAGAGACCCAGTACTTC.

The chain joins TRBV7-3 to TRBJ2-3, with a possible D match to TRBD2 (5 bases). Germline V gives CDR1 SGHTA, CDR2 FQGTGA. Trimming shortened V by 0 bases and J by 1 base, and 17 bases separated the two germline ends. The CDR3 contains 18 residues. In DNA, the CDR3 is TGTGCCAGCAGCTTAACCGCGGGCGGATCACCTGGCACAGATACGCAGTATTTT. It yields the protein CASSLTAGGSPGTDTQYF.

The table lists this clone with a few counts. This chain joins TRBV6-6 and TRBJ1-2; a possible D gene is TRBD1 (6 bases). Germline V gene data show CDR1 as MNHNY and CDR2 as SVGAGI (reference sequence). V lost 0 bases and J lost 4, with 12 bases in between. This CDR3 has 15 amino acids. In DNA, the CDR3 is TGTGCCAGCAGTTACTCCCCGGGGGCAGGCTATGGCTACACCTTC. Protein: CASSYSPGAGYGYTF.

About this clone itself: This specimen includes other DNA sequences encoding the same CDR3. This sequence joins TRBV6-4 and TRBJ1-1; TRBD1 is a possible D gene (6 bases). The CDR3 sequence is 15 residues long. CDR1 and CDR2 from the germline V gene are MRHNA and SNTAGT. Trimming left V 0 bases short and J 1 base short, with 9 bases between. The CDR3 here is CASSDSTGGNTEAFF. The CDR3 nucleotides read TGTGCCAGCAGTGACTCGACAGGCGGGAACACTGAAGCTTTCTTT.